The 6 T cell receptor beta chains below come from one sample, sequenced in a study of radiation and T cells in renal cell carcinoma. The sample's time point: baseline pretreatment blood. The treatment: 15 Gy SBRT to primary tumor, nephrectomy 4 weeks later. This table comes from immunoSEQ multiplex PCR, and its TCRdb copy is limited to in-frame clones, with some not included. This table holds 100,000 to 150,000 clones, around 80% found once. The sequencing here drew on blood, taken from a patient whose treatment included radiotherapy and nephrectomy. The receptors originated from a woman between 55 and 75 years old with renal cell carcinoma.

This clone came up a few times. The chain couples TRBV6-1 to TRBJ2-5, with a possible D match to TRBD1 (6 bases). The germline V gene has CDR1 MNHNS and CDR2 SASEGT. The CDR3 covers 13 residues. V was pared by 5 bases and J by 3 bases, with 10 bases between. CDR3 DNA sequence: TGTGCCAGCAGTCGGGGACACGAAGAGACCCAGTACTTC. Translated: CASSRGHEETQYF.

The chain has TRBV5-1 and TRBJ2-1; the D gene could be TRBD1 or TRBD2 (5 bases each). Trimming took 1 base from V and 4 from J, leaving 15 bases between them. The CDR3 length is 16 residues. Germline V CDR1 and CDR2: SGHRS, YFSETQ. The CDR3 DNA is TGCGCCAGCAGCTTGACCGGGACCCTAGCATACAATGAGCAGTTCTTC. Translation: CASSLTGTLAYNEQFF.

This rearrangement joins TRBV19 to TRBJ1-1, with unresolved D. Germline CDR1 is LNHDA and CDR2 is SQIVND (reference sequence). V lost 3 bases, J lost 0 bases, and 11 bases lay in between. This CDR3 is 15 amino acids long. Here the CDR3 DNA reads TGTGCCAGTAGTATCAGCGGTTTATTGAACACTGAAGCTTTCTTT. Translation gives CASSISGLLNTEAFF.

This chain uses TRBV28 with TRBJ1-1; D ambiguous. This CDR3 contains 13 residues. CDR1 is MDHEN, CDR2 SYDVKM, per germline. Trimming cost V 5 bases and J 7 bases, with 14 bases left between them. Here the CDR3 DNA reads TGTGCCAGCAGTACCGAAACGCCCATTGAAGCTTTCTTT. Its protein product is CASSTETPIEAFF.

CDR3 bases: TGTGCCAGCAGCTTGAGGGGACAGGGTTCCCTCCACGGGGAGACCCAGTACTTC. Its translation is CASSLRGQGSLHGETQYF. V usage is TRBV5-4 and J usage is TRBJ2-5, with 9 bases matching TRBD1. The germline V gene encodes CDR1 SGHNT and CDR2 YYREEE (reference sequence). The J segment lost 5 bases and the V segment lost 1 base, leaving 15 bases of the junction unmatched. This CDR3 has 18 amino acids.

The chain couples TRBV11-2 to TRBJ2-3, with D perhaps matching TRBD2 (6 bases). Trimming left V 8 bases short and J 8 bases short, with 17 bases between. The CDR3 has 13 residues. Germline loops: CDR1 SGHAT, CDR2 FQNNGV. CDR3 coding DNA: TGTGCCAGCTCCTGGGGGGAGAAGGGTACGCAGTATTTT. Its protein product is CASSWGEKGTQYF.